This T cell receptor beta chain was identified in a study of T cell responses to AZD1222 COVID-19 vaccine. Study-level findings and limits: It should be noted that donors were predominantly white British and more often female, and clonal diversity was possibly underestimated. Seropositivity was recorded at baseline in only a handful of AZD1222 recipients.

Concerning this clone: What it recognizes is unknown.

The ends lost 3 bases at V and 4 bases at J; junction bases unmatched: 5. The CDR3 is made up of 16 amino acids. Germline V gene data show CDR1 as MRHNA and CDR2 as SNTAGT. The assay was immunoSEQ multiplex PCR, and TCRdb's table has in-frame clones only and misses some. The table shows some 150,000 clones, with 75% to 95% occurring only once. Analyses pooled second doses at about 4 or about 12 weeks. The sample consisted of peripheral blood, taken 28 days after the second AZD1222 dose. V is TRBV6-4 and J is TRBJ2-3; 12 bases are a match to TRBD2. The sequence was collected from an adult who received the AZD1222 COVID-19 vaccine. This CDR3 reads CASSDGTSGRPDTQYF. CDR3 bases: TGTGCCAGCAGTGATGGAACTAGCGGGAGGCCAGATACGCAGTATTTT.